Below, one T cell receptor beta chain is given with its context. Antigen specificity is unknown. V lost 2 bases and J 1 base, leaving 20 bases between the germline ends. The CDR3 consists of 18 residues. Germline lookup yields CDR1 SEHNR and CDR2 FQNEAQ (reference sequence). The sample belongs to a study of cytomegalovirus exposure and HLA in healthy donors. The study, taken as a whole, reports: According to a later analysis, donors in an Asian-associated ancestry cluster reportedly had fewer N-insertions than the roughly 640-donor mean.

In the PCR, 60 Vbeta and 13 Jbeta primers were used. TCRdb's table, derived via immunoSEQ multiplex PCR, lists solely in-frame clones and lacks some. The sample lists under 150,000 clones, 82% occurring once. Sequencing was carried out using PBMCs. The receptor was derived from a male donor in good health and CMV-seronegative. The rearrangement links TRBV7-9 to TRBJ1-1; D call uncertain. Written as DNA, the CDR3 is TGTGCCAGCAGCTTATCCGGGGTGGGGTCACTAAGGAACACTGAAGCTTTCTTT. Translated, it gives CASSLSGVGSLRNTEAFF.